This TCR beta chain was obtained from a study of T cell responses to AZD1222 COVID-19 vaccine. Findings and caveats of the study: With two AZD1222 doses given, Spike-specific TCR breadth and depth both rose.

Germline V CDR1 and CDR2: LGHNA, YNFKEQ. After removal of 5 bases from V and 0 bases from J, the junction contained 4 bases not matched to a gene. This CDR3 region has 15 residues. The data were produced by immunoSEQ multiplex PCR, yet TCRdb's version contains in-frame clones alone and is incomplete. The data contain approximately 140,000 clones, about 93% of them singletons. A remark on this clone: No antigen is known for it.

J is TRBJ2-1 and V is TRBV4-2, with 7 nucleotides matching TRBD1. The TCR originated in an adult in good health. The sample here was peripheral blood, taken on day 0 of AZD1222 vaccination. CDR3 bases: TGTGCCAGCAGCACGGGACAGACCTCCTACAATGAGCAGTTCTTC. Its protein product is CASSTGQTSYNEQFF.